The clone carrying this TCR beta chain was observed a handful of times. TCRdb re-called the 5' RACE reads with MiXCR, one entry per CDR3 protein. This table holds 25,000 to 30,000 distinct CDR3 sequences, around 6% found once. The data are from a study of early T cells in non-severe SARS-CoV-2 infection. The material sequenced was whole blood, taken at baseline. This receptor was taken from an adult who was a healthcare worker with PCR-confirmed SARS-CoV-2 infection or an uninfected control (not recorded which).

The CDR3, as DNA: TGTGCCAGCTCACCACAAGGAGAGGATACGCAGTATTTT. It is translated as CASSPQGEDTQYF. This rearrangement joins TRBV18 to TRBJ2-3; D gene uncertain. Germline CDR1 KGHSH, CDR2 LQKENI. The V gene lost 1 base and the J gene lost 6 bases, with 8 bases spanning the gap. This CDR3 contains 13 residues.